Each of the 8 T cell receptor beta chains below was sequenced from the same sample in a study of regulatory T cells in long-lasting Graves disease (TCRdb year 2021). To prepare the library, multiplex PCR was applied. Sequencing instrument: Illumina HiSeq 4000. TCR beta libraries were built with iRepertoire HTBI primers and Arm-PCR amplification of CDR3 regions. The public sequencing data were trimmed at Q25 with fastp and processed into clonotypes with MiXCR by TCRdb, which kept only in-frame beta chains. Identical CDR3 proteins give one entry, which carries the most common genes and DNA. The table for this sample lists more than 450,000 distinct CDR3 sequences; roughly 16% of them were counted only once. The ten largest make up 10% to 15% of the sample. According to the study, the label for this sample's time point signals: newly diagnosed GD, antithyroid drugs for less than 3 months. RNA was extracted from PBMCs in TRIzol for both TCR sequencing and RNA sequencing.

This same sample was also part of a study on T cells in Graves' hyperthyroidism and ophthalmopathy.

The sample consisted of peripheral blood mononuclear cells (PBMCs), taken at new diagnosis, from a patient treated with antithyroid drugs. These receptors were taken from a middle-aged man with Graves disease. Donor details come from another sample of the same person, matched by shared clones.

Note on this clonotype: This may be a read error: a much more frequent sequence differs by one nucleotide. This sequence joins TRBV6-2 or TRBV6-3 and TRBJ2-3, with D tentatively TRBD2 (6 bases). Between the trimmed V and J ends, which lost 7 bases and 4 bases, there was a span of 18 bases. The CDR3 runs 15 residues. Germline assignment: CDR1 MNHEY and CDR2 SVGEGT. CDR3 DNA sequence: TGTGCCAGCAATGATGCCGGGAGAGAGGCAGATACGCAGTATTTT. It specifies CASNDAGREADTQYF.

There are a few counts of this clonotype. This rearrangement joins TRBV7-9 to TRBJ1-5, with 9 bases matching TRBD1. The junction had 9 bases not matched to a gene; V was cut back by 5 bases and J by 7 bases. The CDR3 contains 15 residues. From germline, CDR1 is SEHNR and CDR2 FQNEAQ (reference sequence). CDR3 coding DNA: TGTGCCAGCAGCGGGGGGACAGGGAGGCGCCAGCCCCAGCATTTT. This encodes CASSGGTGRRQPQHF.

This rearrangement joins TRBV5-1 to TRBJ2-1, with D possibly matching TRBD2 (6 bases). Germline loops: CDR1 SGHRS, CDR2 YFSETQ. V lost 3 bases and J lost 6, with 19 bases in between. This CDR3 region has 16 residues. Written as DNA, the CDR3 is TGCGCCAGCAGCTCCCGGGGGACTTTAAGAGGCAATGAGCAGTTCTTC. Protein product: CASSSRGTLRGNEQFF.

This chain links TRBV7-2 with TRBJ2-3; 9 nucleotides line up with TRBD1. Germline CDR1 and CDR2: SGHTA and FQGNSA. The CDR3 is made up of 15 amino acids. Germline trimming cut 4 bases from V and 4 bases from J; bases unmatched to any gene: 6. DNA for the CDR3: TGTGCCAGCAGCTCTAGACAGGGGGGAGCAGATACGCAGTATTTT. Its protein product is CASSSRQGGADTQYF.

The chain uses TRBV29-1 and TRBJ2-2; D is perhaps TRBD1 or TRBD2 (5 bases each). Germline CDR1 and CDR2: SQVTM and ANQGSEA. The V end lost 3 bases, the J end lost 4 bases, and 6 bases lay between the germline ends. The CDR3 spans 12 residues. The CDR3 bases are TGCAGCGTTGACGGGGCCACCGGGGAGCTGTTTTTT. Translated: CSVDGATGELFF.

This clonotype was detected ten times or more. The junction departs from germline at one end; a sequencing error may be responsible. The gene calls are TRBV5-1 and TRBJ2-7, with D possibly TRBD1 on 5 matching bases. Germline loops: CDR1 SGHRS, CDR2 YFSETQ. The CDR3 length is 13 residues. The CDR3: CASSLSRAYEQYF. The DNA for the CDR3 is TGTGCCAGCAGCTTATCCAGGGCCTACGAGCAGTACTTC.

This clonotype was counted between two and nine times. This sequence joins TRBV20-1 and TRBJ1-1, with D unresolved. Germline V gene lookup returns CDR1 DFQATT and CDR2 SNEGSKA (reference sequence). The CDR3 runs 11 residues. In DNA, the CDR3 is TGCGCCCGCCCCCCTTTGACTGAAGCTTTCTTT. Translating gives CARPPLTEAFF.

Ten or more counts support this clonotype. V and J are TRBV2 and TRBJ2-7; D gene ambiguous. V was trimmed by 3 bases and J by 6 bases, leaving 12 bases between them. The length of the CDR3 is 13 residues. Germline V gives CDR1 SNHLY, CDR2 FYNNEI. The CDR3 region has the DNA TGTGCCAGCAGTGAGTTTGGTACGTTCGAGCAGTACTTC. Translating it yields CASSEFGTFEQYF.